Below are 7 T cell receptor beta chains sequenced from a single sample in a study of blood T cell repertoires in COVID-19. Sequencing used immunoSEQ multiplex PCR; TCRdb keeps in-frame clones, though not all of them. Here the sample spans 95,000 to 110,000 clones, about 90% being singletons. Sequencing used peripheral blood. The receptors here all came from a man aged 45-60 years in a cohort sampled during active COVID-19.

The J gene is TRBJ1-5, the V gene TRBV28; D possibly corresponds to TRBD1 (5 bases). CDR1 MDHEN and CDR2 SYDVKM come from the germline V gene. The CDR3 sequence is 16 residues long. The V end lost 8 bases, the J end lost 4 bases, and 21 bases lay between the germline ends. For the CDR3, the DNA is TGTGCCAGCTTTCGCAAGGGGTTCCGGACGAATCAGCCCCAGCATTTT. Translation: CASFRKGFRTNQPQHF.

The chain uses TRBV11-3 and TRBJ2-3; D is possibly TRBD1 (6 bases). Deletions cut 5 bases from V and 6 bases from J, with 24 bases between. The CDR3 consists of 17 residues. Germline V lookup: CDR1 SGHNT, CDR2 YENEEA. This CDR3 is CASSPYTSETGMDTQYF. For the CDR3, the DNA is TGTGCCAGCAGCCCATATACCTCCGAGACAGGCATGGATACGCAGTATTTT.

The J gene is TRBJ2-2, the V gene TRBV9; 7 nucleotides line up with TRBD2. The CDR3 extends over 15 amino acids. J was trimmed by 4 bases and V by 3 bases; bases with no gene match: 6. Germline values: CDR1 SGDLS, CDR2 YYNGEE. CDR3 sequence reads: CASSAFWGGTGELFF. Written as DNA, the CDR3 is TGTGCCAGCAGCGCGTTCTGGGGGGGCACCGGGGAGCTGTTTTTT.

The sample holds many counts of this clone. The J gene is TRBJ2-2, the V gene TRBV7-6; 11 bases are a match to TRBD1. Germline CDR1 and CDR2: SGHVS and FNYEAQ. The V segment lost 3 bases and the J segment 5 bases; nucleotides outside the gene matches: 5. This CDR3 spans 16 amino acids. CDR3: CASSFSGTGGTGELFF. The CDR3, as DNA: TGTGCCAGCAGCTTTTCCGGGACAGGGGGAACCGGGGAGCTGTTTTTT.

The chain couples TRBV3-1 (or the pseudogene TRBV3-2) to TRBJ2-2, with 7 bases that match TRBD2. The CDR3 runs to 16 residues. Trimming cost V 1 base and J 1 base; bases outside gene matches: 3. The germline gives CDR1 LGHDT, CDR2 YNNKEL (reference sequence). CDR3 sequence (DNA): TGTGCCAGCAGCCAAGTCTCTAGCGGGAACACCGGGGAGCTGTTTTTT. It translates to CASSQVSSGNTGELFF.

The rearrangement links TRBV20-1 to TRBJ2-7, with 7 nucleotides matching TRBD2. From germline, CDR1 is DFQATT and CDR2 SNEGSKA (reference sequence). The junction had 18 bases not matched to a gene; V was cut back by 3 bases and J by 4 bases. The CDR3 covers 17 residues. The CDR3 is CSASKLGGSFITYEQYV. The CDR3 DNA reads as TGCAGTGCTAGTAAGCTCGGGGGGTCATTCATAACATACGAGCAGTACGTC.

This chain connects TRBV7-9 to TRBJ2-2, with 7 bases lining up with TRBD1. The V segment lost 5 bases and the J segment 1 base; nucleotides outside the gene matches: 4. Germline values: CDR1 SEHNR, CDR2 FQNEAQ (reference sequence). The CDR3 is 15 amino acids. For the CDR3, the DNA is TGTGCCAGCAGCCCTCGGACAGGGAACACCGGGGAGCTGTTTTTT. Protein product: CASSPRTGNTGELFF.